Each of the 9 T cell receptor beta chains below was sequenced from the same sample in a study of beta chain features in type 1 diabetes. Sequenced material consisted of expressed TCRB transcripts (all of the isolated RNA was reverse transcribed). Generated by immunoSEQ multiplex PCR, the TCRdb table keeps only in-frame clones and is missing some. The data show under 800,000 clones, around 15% seen once. The sample consisted of naive CD4+ T cells from blood. These receptors all come from a man aged 18 to 29 in good health.

V gene TRBV13 combines with J gene TRBJ2-2; 7 nucleotides agree with TRBD1. The CDR3 runs 15 residues. Germline V gene lookup returns CDR1 PRHDT and CDR2 FYEKMQ (reference sequence). Unmatched junction bases numbered 9, after V lost 4 bases and J lost 7 bases. The CDR3 loop reads CASSSHGQAGGELFF. In nucleotides, the CDR3 is TGTGCCAGCAGCTCCCACGGACAGGCTGGCGGGGAGCTGTTTTTT. The variable domain in full, with the rest retrieved from reference TRBV13 and TRBJ2-2, is AAGVIQSPRHLIKEKRETATLKCYPIPRHDTVYWYQQGPGQDPQFLISFYEKMQSDKGSIPDRFSAQQFSDYHSELNMSSLELGDSALYFCASSSHGQAGGELFFGEGSRLTVL.

V is TRBV7-9 and J is TRBJ1-2; D unresolved. Germline CDR1 is SEHNR and CDR2 is FQNEAQ (reference sequence). V lost 5 bases, J lost 8 bases, and 12 bases lay in between. This CDR3 spans 12 amino acids. CDR3 DNA: TGTGCCAGCAGCCCGGATTTCTACGGCTACACCTTC. Translated: CASSPDFYGYTF. The complete variable domain, with remaining parts taken from reference TRBV7-9 and TRBJ1-2, reads DTGVSQNPRHKITKRGQNVTFRCDPISEHNRLYWYRQTLGQGPEFLTYFQNEAQLEKSRLLSDRFSAERPKGSFSTLEIQRTEQGDSAMYLCASSPDFYGYTFGSGTRLTVV.

The V gene is TRBV6-5, the J gene TRBJ1-2; 7 nucleotides align to TRBD1. Losses at the gene ends were 0 bases for V and 7 bases for J; bases not matched to a gene: 5. The CDR3 has 14 residues. Germline CDR1 and CDR2: MNHEY and SVGAGI. The CDR3 region has the DNA TGTGCCAGCAGTTACTCAGGGGGCGCAGGTGGCTACACCTTC. It encodes CASSYSGGAGGYTF.

CDR3 region: CATHGGAWNEQFF. The DNA for the CDR3 is TGTGCCACGCACGGGGGGGCTTGGAATGAGCAGTTCTTC. This chain connects TRBV5-4 to TRBJ2-1, with 8 bases fitting TRBD2. CDR1 is SGHNT and CDR2 is YYREEE in the germline V gene (reference sequence). This CDR3 region has 13 residues. The ends lost 9 bases at V and 7 bases at J; junction bases unmatched: 9.

The chain is built from TRBV5-4 and TRBJ1-4, with a tentative D call TRBD1 (5 bases). CDR1 SGHNT and CDR2 YYREEE come from the germline V gene (reference sequence). Trimming pared 3 bases from V and 7 bases from J, leaving 13 bases between. This CDR3 has 14 residues. CDR3 sequence (DNA): TGTGCCAGCAGCTATCGGGACTCGGCTGAAAAACTGTTTTTT. Its translation is CASSYRDSAEKLFF.

This rearrangement joins TRBV5-6 to TRBJ1-2, with D unresolved. With 5 bases removed from V and 1 base from J, the gap between germline ends came to 15 bases. The germline V gene has CDR1 SGHDT and CDR2 YYEEEE. The CDR3 extends over 15 amino acids. The CDR3 here is CASSLDRRLNYGYTF. The CDR3 region has the DNA TGTGCCAGCAGTCTCGACCGCCGACTTAACTATGGCTACACCTTC.

The table lists this clone with a few counts. The V and J genes are TRBV19 and TRBJ2-5; no clear D. Per the germline V gene, CDR1 is LNHDA and CDR2 is SQIVND (reference sequence). This CDR3 is 15 amino acids long. Trimming stripped 2 bases from V and 9 bases from J, with 19 bases between. CDR3 in amino acids: CASSIQADPRRAQYF. For the CDR3, the DNA is TGTGCCAGTAGTATACAGGCGGACCCCCGTAGGGCCCAGTACTTC.

This clone was recorded a few times. The rearrangement links TRBV10-2 to TRBJ2-7; either TRBD1 or TRBD2 may supply D (5 bases each). Germline-derived CDR1 and CDR2 are WSHSY and SAAADI. The length of the CDR3 is 14 residues. Trimming pared 0 bases from V and 6 bases from J, leaving 12 bases between. The CDR3 DNA follows: TGCGCCAGCAGTGAGTCCCGGATGAGGGGCGAGCAGTACTTC. It codes for CASSESRMRGEQYF.

The chain couples TRBV7-9 to TRBJ1-4; TRBD1 agrees at 8 bases. This CDR3 has 16 amino acids. Trimming took 1 base from V and 6 from J; bases not matched to a gene: 7. Germline V CDR1 and CDR2: SEHNR, FQNEAQ (reference sequence). This chain's CDR3 is CASSLGGQGTHEKLFF. Written as DNA, the CDR3 is TGTGCCAGCAGCTTAGGAGGACAGGGCACTCATGAAAAACTGTTTTTT.